One and the same sample provided the 6 T cell receptor beta chains below, sequenced in a study of CD8 T cells in Susac syndrome. It was with random hexamers that 0.5 to 1 ug RNA was reverse transcribed. TCRdb reanalysed the immunoSEQ multiplex PCR reads using MiXCR and keeps one entry per CDR3 protein. The table has over 130,000 distinct CDR3 sequences, 90% to 95% seen once. Sequenced input: CD4+ T cells from PBMCs. Receptors originate from a human donor with multiple sclerosis.

This chain joins TRBV28 and TRBJ1-5; D remains unclear. The CDR3 extends over 13 amino acids. Between the trimmed V and J ends, which lost 7 bases and 7 bases, there was a span of 14 bases. CDR1 is MDHEN, CDR2 SYDVKM, per germline. The chain's CDR3 is CASTHSKEQPQHF. The CDR3 nucleotides are TGTGCCAGCACCCACTCTAAGGAACAGCCCCAGCATTTT.

This clonotype was seen just once. CDR3 in amino acids: CASSSGVTKGNIQYF. CDR3 sequence (DNA): TGTGCCAGCAGTTCAGGGGTCACCAAGGGAAACATTCAGTACTTC. The rearrangement uses TRBV28 and TRBJ2-4; a possible D gene is TRBD1 (6 bases). With 4 bases removed from V and 6 bases from J, the gap between germline ends came to 16 bases. Germline CDR1 and CDR2: MDHEN and SYDVKM. The CDR3 contains 15 residues. The full variable domain, completed using reference TRBV28 and TRBJ2-4, is DVKVTQSSRYLVKRTGEKVFLECVQDMDHENMFWYRQDPGLGLRLIYFSYDVKMKEKGDIPEGYSVSREKKERFSLILESASTNQTSMYLCASSSGVTKGNIQYFGAGTRLSVL.

V is TRBV29-1 and J is TRBJ2-7, with D possibly matching TRBD1 (5 bases). The CDR3 consists of 14 residues. V lost 7 bases to trimming and J lost 1 base, with 17 bases between them. Germline V gives CDR1 SQVTM, CDR2 ANQGSEA. CDR3 DNA sequence: TGCAGCGCCTGGGCGGCAGGGTCGTCCTACGAGCAGTACTTC. Translation gives CSAWAAGSSYEQYF.

The rearrangement links TRBV9 to TRBJ2-7, with 16 bases matching TRBD2. The CDR3 runs to 16 residues. Germline V gives CDR1 SGDLS, CDR2 YYNGEE. After removal of 4 bases from V and 2 bases from J, the junction contained 3 bases not matched to a gene. CDR3 in DNA: TGTGCCAGCAGCCAGGGACTAGCGGGAGGGACCTACGAGCAGTACTTC. It encodes CASSQGLAGGTYEQYF.

The rearrangement uses TRBV29-1 and TRBJ1-1; maybe TRBD1 (5 bases). V lost 7 bases, J lost 4 bases, and 13 bases lay in between. Germline V gene data show CDR1 as SQVTM and CDR2 as ANQGSEA. The CDR3 runs 12 residues. In nucleotides, the CDR3 is TGCAGCGGGGGACGGGGCGGCACTGAAGCTTTCTTT. Protein product: CSGGRGGTEAFF. Combining the CDR3 with reference TRBV29-1 and TRBJ1-1 gives the whole variable domain SAVISQKPSRDICQRGTSLTIQCQVDSQVTMMFWYRQQPGQSLTLIATANQGSEATYESGFVIDKFPISRPNLTFSTLTVSNMSPEDSSIYLCSGGRGGTEAFFGQGTRLTVV.

The chain uses TRBV25-1 and TRBJ1-6; D is undetermined. This CDR3 is built from 16 residues. Trimming removed 3 bases at V and 6 bases at J, with 15 bases between. CDR1 is MGHDK, CDR2 SYGVNS, per germline. The CDR3 sequence: CASSDLGRFSNSPLHF. The CDR3 DNA reads as TGTGCCAGCAGTGACCTAGGACGATTCTCTAATTCACCCCTCCACTTT.